The 25 T cell receptor beta chains reported below all come from one sample, sequenced in a study of cytomegalovirus exposure and HLA in healthy donors. Primers: 60 Vbeta forward and 13 Jbeta reverse. Sequenced by immunoSEQ multiplex PCR; TCRdb stores in-frame clones only, minus some. In the table there are roughly 110,000 clones, about 60% of which are singletons. Input material: PBMCs. The receptors come from a woman aged 25 to 45 in good health and CMV-seronegative.

The chain uses TRBV10-2 and TRBJ2-1, with D possibly TRBD1 on 5 matching bases. The germline V gene encodes CDR1 WSHSY and CDR2 SAAADI. Trimming removed 8 bases from V and 0 bases from J, with 14 bases in between. CDR3 length: 15 residues. CDR3: CASRLPGPSYNEQFF. In DNA form, the CDR3 reads TGCGCCAGCCGTCTCCCAGGGCCCTCCTACAATGAGCAGTTCTTC.

The gene calls are TRBV15 and TRBJ2-4; D is perhaps TRBD2 (6 bases). CDR1 is LNHNV, CDR2 YYDKDF, per germline (reference sequence). The CDR3 covers 12 residues. The germline V and J ends were trimmed by 8 bases and 7 bases, with 12 bases remaining between them. CDR3 residues: CATSAEGNIQYF. The CDR3 DNA reads TGTGCCACCTCAGCGGAGGGGAACATTCAGTACTTC. Complete variable domain (other parts from reference TRBV15 and TRBJ2-4): DAMVIQNPRYQVTQFGKPVTLSCSQTLNHNVMYWYQQKSSQAPKLLFHYYDKDFNNEADTPDNFQSRRPNTSFCFLDIRSPGLGDTAMYLCATSAEGNIQYFGAGTRLSVL.

This clone was seen a handful of times. This chain uses TRBV11-2 with TRBJ2-5, with D perhaps matching TRBD1 (5 bases). The CDR3 covers 13 residues. Trimming removed 0 bases from V and 5 bases from J, with 7 bases in between. Per germline, CDR1 SGHAT and CDR2 FQNNGV. CDR3: CASSLDRVETQYF. The CDR3 region has the DNA TGTGCCAGCAGCTTAGACAGGGTCGAGACCCAGTACTTC. Filled out from reference TRBV11-2 and TRBJ2-5, the complete variable domain reads EAGVAQSPRYKIIEKRQSVAFWCNPISGHATLYWYQQILGQGPKLLIQFQNNGVVDDSQLPKDRFSAERLKGVDSTLKIQPAKLEDSAVYLCASSLDRVETQYFGPGTRLLVL.

The J gene is TRBJ2-7, the V gene TRBV7-2, with 8 bases that match TRBD2. Germline V lookup: CDR1 SGHTA, CDR2 FQGNSA. CDR3 size: 15 residues. V lost 1 base to trimming and J lost 4 bases; unmatched junction nucleotides: 6. CDR3: CASSLGTSSQYEQYF. Written as DNA, the CDR3 is TGTGCCAGCAGCTTAGGGACTAGCTCGCAATACGAGCAGTACTTC.

This clone showed up just a few times. This rearrangement joins TRBV7-9 to TRBJ2-5, with D possibly being TRBD1 (6 bases). The germline gives CDR1 SEHNR, CDR2 FQNEAQ (reference sequence). The CDR3 has 13 residues. Trimming removed 4 bases from V and 2 bases from J, with 8 bases in between. The CDR3 sequence is CASSYGQQETQYF. The CDR3 nucleotides read TGTGCCAGCAGCTACGGACAGCAAGAGACCCAGTACTTC.

The gene calls are TRBV7-9 and TRBJ2-5; 9 nucleotides line up with TRBD1. V was clipped by 4 bases and J by 0 bases; unmatched bases: 9. The CDR3 contains 17 residues. Germline lookup yields CDR1 SEHNR and CDR2 FQNEAQ (reference sequence). The CDR3, as DNA: TGTGCCAGCAGCTCCTGGGACAGGGACCGTGACCAAGAGACCCAGTACTTC. Its translation is CASSSWDRDRDQETQYF.

This chain uses TRBV2 with TRBJ2-1; 7 nucleotides agree with TRBD2. Germline V gene data show CDR1 as SNHLY and CDR2 as FYNNEI. The CDR3 length is 14 residues. The V segment lost 8 bases and the J segment 4 bases; nucleotides outside the gene matches: 8. Here the CDR3 reads CASGAGSYYNEQFF. Here the CDR3 DNA reads TGTGCCAGCGGAGCGGGATCTTATTACAATGAGCAGTTCTTC.

The chain carries TRBV4-1 and TRBJ1-6, with D perhaps TRBD1 (6 bases). Germline assignment: CDR1 MGHRA and CDR2 YSYEKL. V was trimmed by 5 bases and J by 11 bases, leaving 16 bases between them. The CDR3 consists of 14 residues. The CDR3 region has the DNA TGCGCCAGCAGCGGAGGCAGGGGTCCTCCACCCCTCCACTTT. It codes for CASSGGRGPPPLHF.

This rearrangement joins TRBV7-9 to TRBJ2-7; D not certain. Germline CDR1 and CDR2: SEHNR and FQNEAQ (reference sequence). The ends were cut back, 4 bases at V and 1 base at J, with 8 bases in the middle. The CDR3 contains 13 residues. DNA for the CDR3: TGTGCCAGCAGCTGGGCAGGTTCCTACGAGCAGTACTTC. Its translation is CASSWAGSYEQYF.

The chain recombines TRBV7-9 with TRBJ1-1; D remains ambiguous. V gave up 1 base and J gave up 1 base, with 7 bases separating them. This CDR3 contains 14 residues. Germline V gives CDR1 SEHNR, CDR2 FQNEAQ (reference sequence). Here the CDR3 DNA reads TGTGCCAGCAGCTTAGTCGGGAAGAACACTGAAGCTTTCTTT. It yields the protein CASSLVGKNTEAFF.

The chain carries TRBV7-3 and TRBJ2-3; 9 positions match TRBD2. This CDR3 contains 15 residues. V was pared by 2 bases and J by 3 bases, with 3 bases of the junction left unmatched. Germline-derived CDR1 and CDR2 are SGHTA and FQGTGA. CDR3 sequence (DNA): TGTGCCAGCAGCTTAGTAGCGGGAGCGACAGATACGCAGTATTTT. As protein: CASSLVAGATDTQYF.

This clone was counted a few times. The rearrangement joins TRBV6-1 to TRBJ2-1, with 11 bases lining up with TRBD2. CDR1 is MNHNS and CDR2 is SASEGT in the germline V gene. The CDR3 has 15 residues. The ends lost 2 bases at V and 5 bases at J; junction bases unmatched: 2. The CDR3 DNA reads as TGTGCCAGCAGTGAATTAGCGGGAGGGAACAATGAGCAGTTCTTC. As protein: CASSELAGGNNEQFF.

This clone was found once. V gene TRBV5-4 combines with J gene TRBJ2-7; 12 nucleotides align to TRBD2. CDR1 and CDR2 (germline): SGHNT, YYREEE (reference sequence). V shed 4 bases, J shed 4 bases, and the junction held 6 bases outside the gene matches. This CDR3 is 15 amino acids long. The DNA of the CDR3 is TGTGCCAGCAGCATCTTGACTAGCGGGGGTTACGAGCAGTACTTC. Translation gives CASSILTSGGYEQYF.

CDR3 region: CASSRTGGWHEQFF. The CDR3 DNA is TGTGCCAGCTCACGGACAGGGGGCTGGCATGAGCAGTTCTTC. The rearrangement uses TRBV6-1 and TRBJ2-1, with TRBD1 matching 11 bases. Germline V gene data show CDR1 as MNHNS and CDR2 as SASEGT. The CDR3 runs 14 residues. Trimming cost V 8 bases and J 8 bases; bases outside gene matches: 8.

V usage is TRBV30 and J usage is TRBJ2-1; the match to TRBD2 covers 7 bases. This CDR3 spans 16 amino acids. V lost 5 bases and J lost 7; bases outside the gene matches: 17. Germline CDR1 and CDR2: GTSNPN and SVGIG (reference sequence). CDR3 nucleotide sequence: TGTGCCTGGGCCCCCCCTAGCGGCCCGATCGGGAATGAGCAGTTCTTC. This translates into CAWAPPSGPIGNEQFF.

In its sample, this clone was seen a few times. The chain has TRBV6-5 and TRBJ2-1; 8 bases fit TRBD2. V was pared by 1 base and J by 0 bases, with 2 bases of the junction left unmatched. This CDR3 region has 16 residues. Germline loops: CDR1 MNHEY, CDR2 SVGAGI. The CDR3 loop is CASSYLSGSSYNEQFF. CDR3 sequence (DNA): TGTGCCAGCAGTTACTTAAGCGGGAGCTCCTACAATGAGCAGTTCTTC.

The CDR3 here is CASSLGVRDSEAYEQYF. The CDR3 coding sequence is TGTGCCAGCAGCTTGGGGGTAAGGGACAGCGAAGCCTACGAGCAGTACTTC. The chain recombines TRBV5-6 with TRBJ2-7; TRBD1 aligns across 7 bases. The CDR3 runs 17 residues. CDR1 SGHDT and CDR2 YYEEEE come from the germline V gene. With 0 bases clipped from V and 2 bases from J, the junction kept 11 bases outside the gene matches.

The chain employs TRBV21-1 and TRBJ1-3. TRBV21-1 is recorded as a pseudogene. The CDR3 length is 16 residues. The CDR3 reads CASSTYHADSGNTIYF. The CDR3 DNA follows: TGTGCCAGCAGCACGTATCATGCGGACTCTGGAAACACCATATATTTT.

This clone was counted a single time. V is TRBV7-9 and J is TRBJ2-1; D unresolved. The CDR3 length is 14 residues. Germline lookup yields CDR1 SEHNR and CDR2 FQNEAQ (reference sequence). V shed 4 bases and J shed 6 bases, with 13 bases lying between them. The CDR3 region has the DNA TGTGCCAGCAGCTCCTCAGGCTCCCGCAATGAGCAGTTCTTC. Translated: CASSSSGSRNEQFF. Together with reference TRBV7-9 and TRBJ2-1, the CDR3 gives the full variable domain: DTGVSQNPRHKITKRGQNVTFRCDPISEHNRLYWYRQTLGQGPEFLTYFQNEAQLEKSRLLSDRFSAERPKGSFSTLEIQRTEQGDSAMYLCASSSSGSRNEQFFGPGTRLTVL.

V usage is TRBV28 and J usage is TRBJ1-2; D not resolved. V shed 6 bases and J shed 8 bases, with 13 bases lying between them. CDR1 is MDHEN, CDR2 SYDVKM, per germline. The CDR3 spans 12 residues. The CDR3 region is CASRRSSFGYTF. CDR3 DNA sequence: TGTGCCAGCAGACGGTCGAGCTTCGGCTACACCTTC.

The chain recombines TRBV2 with TRBJ2-7; TRBD2 matches at 8 bases. V was pared by 4 bases and J by 7 bases, with 15 bases of the junction left unmatched. The CDR3 is 16 amino acids. From germline, CDR1 is SNHLY and CDR2 FYNNEI. The CDR3 reads CASSAERLASSGEQYF. The CDR3 region has the DNA TGTGCCAGCAGTGCGGAGCGACTAGCGTCCTCAGGGGAGCAGTACTTC.

CDR3 nucleotides: TGTGCCAGCAGTTTAAATCCGGGACAGGGTCTGGTCGAGCAGTTCTTC. This translates into CASSLNPGQGLVEQFF. J is TRBJ2-1 and V is TRBV28, with TRBD1 matching 9 bases. CDR3 length equals 16 residues. The trim removed 2 bases at V and 10 bases at J, leaving 12 bases unmatched. The germline V gene has CDR1 MDHEN and CDR2 SYDVKM.

J is TRBJ2-7 and V is TRBV9, with TRBD2 as a possible D gene (5 bases). Trimming took 4 bases from V and 5 from J, leaving 19 bases between them. The germline gives CDR1 SGDLS, CDR2 YYNGEE. The CDR3 has 15 amino acids. CDR3 DNA: TGTGCCAGCAGCCCCATCCCGGGGTTAGCGAACGAGCAGTACTTC. It translates to CASSPIPGLANEQYF. The full variable domain, rest sourced from reference TRBV9 and TRBJ2-7, is DSGVTQTPKHLITATGQRVTLRCSPRSGDLSVYWYQQSLDQGLQFLIQYYNGEERAKGNILERFSAQQFPDLHSELNLSSLELGDSALYFCASSPIPGLANEQYFGPGTRLTVT.

This chain uses TRBV4-1 with TRBJ2-1; 11 bases map to TRBD2. The germline gives CDR1 MGHRA, CDR2 YSYEKL. The CDR3 has 16 amino acids. Germline trimming cut 3 bases from V and 8 bases from J; bases unmatched to any gene: 9. CDR3 in amino acids: CASSHLSGRAFDEQFF. The DNA of the CDR3 is TGCGCCAGCAGCCATCTTAGCGGGAGGGCCTTCGATGAGCAGTTCTTC.

CDR3 loop: CASSRGTGDLRGQPQHF. The CDR3 nucleotides read TGCGCCAGCAGCCGAGGGACAGGGGATTTGAGGGGTCAGCCCCAGCATTTT. The chain combines TRBV4-1 with TRBJ1-5, with 10 positions matching TRBD1. Germline CDR1 and CDR2: MGHRA and YSYEKL. The CDR3 contains 17 residues. J was trimmed by 6 bases and V by 4 bases; bases with no gene match: 12.